This T cell receptor (beta chain) was recorded in a study of low-dose radiotherapy and immunotherapy resistance in tumors. Study-wide context: The fractionation for Cohort 1 was 0.5 Gy per fraction every 2 weeks, totaling 6.5 Gy. Intravenous administration to patients comprised nivolumab at 240 mg every two weeks and ipilimumab at 1 mg/kg every six weeks. Every two weeks, the protocol called for intravenous cyclophosphamide at 200 mg/m2. It was given one day before each radiation and immunotherapy administration.

This clonotype was observed at least ten times. First-strand cDNA relied on TRAV- and TRBV-specific primers spanning alpha and beta chains. PCR amplification of the TCRs was performed with Phusion for 20 PCR cycles, and it relied on a constant-region primer together with a V-primer adapter. TCRdb recomputed calls from the reads with MiXCR, one row per CDR3 protein. The sample holds tens of thousands of distinct CDR3 sequences, about 25% seen once. As to time point: before trial treatment. The donors, trial participants, received nivolumab, ipilimumab, aspirin, low-dose cyclophosphamide and low-dose radiotherapy. The CDR3 is made up of 14 amino acids. CDR1 and CDR2 from the germline V gene are KGHSY and FQNENV. The V end was cut by 0 bases, the J end by 2 bases, with 7 bases between.

The chain employs TRBV16 and TRBJ2-5, with D unresolved. The sequence was obtained from a male donor with prostate cancer. Sequences were derived from PBMCs, sampled before treatment. This CDR3 reads CASSQSQLQETQYF. CDR3 coding DNA: TGTGCCAGCAGCCAATCCCAACTACAAGAGACCCAGTACTTC.